The present TCR beta chain was sequenced within a study of T cell responses to AZD1222 COVID-19 vaccine. Overall study context: Pooling was applied to second doses at about 4 or about 12 weeks.

Worth noting for this clone: The antigen remains undetermined.

Notes on the study in general: Breadth and depth of Spike-specific TCRs rose after two AZD1222 doses. Among those given AZD1222, only five or six were seropositive at baseline. Clonal diversity was possibly underestimated, and white British individuals and females predominated among donors.

Germline lookup yields CDR1 SEHNR and CDR2 FQNEAQ (reference sequence). V was clipped by 2 bases and J by 9 bases; unmatched bases: 4. This CDR3 region has 14 residues. Using immunoSEQ multiplex PCR, the repertoire was profiled, and TCRdb retains in-frame clones only, with some absent. The table includes fewer than 120,000 clones, around 81% detected once. The receptor comes from an adult in good health. The chain joins TRBV7-9 to TRBJ1-6; TRBD1 agrees at 7 bases. Sequenced material: peripheral blood, taken on day 0 of AZD1222 vaccination. Here the CDR3 reads CASSLTGVSSPLHF. CDR3 nucleotide sequence: TGTGCCAGCAGCTTAACAGGGGTCAGTTCACCCCTCCACTTT.